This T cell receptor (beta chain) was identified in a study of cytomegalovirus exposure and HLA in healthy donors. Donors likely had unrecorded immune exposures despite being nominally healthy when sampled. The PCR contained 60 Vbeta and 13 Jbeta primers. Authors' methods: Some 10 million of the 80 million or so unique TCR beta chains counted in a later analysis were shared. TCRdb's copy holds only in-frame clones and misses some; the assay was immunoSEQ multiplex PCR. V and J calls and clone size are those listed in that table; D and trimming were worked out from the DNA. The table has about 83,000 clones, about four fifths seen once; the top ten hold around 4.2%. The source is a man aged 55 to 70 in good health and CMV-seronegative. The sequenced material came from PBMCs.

Written as DNA, the CDR3 is TGTGCCAGCATGGGGGCGTCGGGCGAGCAGTACTTC. Encoded protein: CASMGASGEQYF. The V gene is TRBV27, the J gene TRBJ2-7, with D perhaps matching TRBD1 (6 bases). V gave up 7 bases and J gave up 6 bases, with 13 bases separating them. The CDR3 sequence is 12 residues long. Per germline, CDR1 MNHEY and CDR2 SMNVEV (reference sequence).